The present entry profiles one T cell receptor beta chain with its context. There are 14 residues in the CDR3. Trimming pared 0 bases from V and 10 bases from J, leaving 10 bases between. Looked up from germline, CDR1 is MNHEY and CDR2 is SMNVEV (reference sequence). This specimen belongs to a study of blood T cell repertoires in COVID-19. Turning to the study itself: The origin of the acute and convalescent COVID-19 samples was the United States, Italy and Spain.

Original data processing: Amplification of reference gene primers provided the estimated nucleated cell counts. Generated by immunoSEQ multiplex PCR, the TCRdb table keeps only in-frame clones and is missing some. V, J and clone size were drawn from that table, and D and trimming were deduced from the DNA. The sample lists 150,000 to 200,000 clones, approximately 92% seen once, with roughly 4.8% in the top ten. Recruited during active infection, patients (from Seattle) were subsequently followed longitudinally. The chain uses TRBV27 and TRBJ1-6; D unresolved. This TCR was sampled from a man between 25 and 39 years old with COVID-19, enrolled during active disease. The sequencing input was peripheral blood. DNA for the CDR3: TGTGCCAGCAGTTTATCGCGGGATTGGTCACCCCTCCACTTT. Encoded protein: CASSLSRDWSPLHF.